This is a list of T cell receptor beta chains from one sample in a study of blood T cell repertoires in COVID-19. TCRdb's copy holds only in-frame clones and misses some; the assay was immunoSEQ multiplex PCR. The sample shows some 220,000 clones, over 75% of them seen only once. Sample: peripheral blood. The receptors stem from a man in his fifties with COVID-19, enrolled during active disease. Each CDR3 is given with its conserved first and last residue. Each record gives: D gene, J gene, V gene, clone size, CDR3 DNA, CDR3 protein. The D gene is left open where the match is weak. Some rows mark clone size as missing; the rest say once, few, many or name a class of expanded clone.

TRBD2 | TRBJ2-1 | TRBV19 | . | TGTGCCAGTAGTATATATAGCGGGGGGGCGAATGAGCAGTTCTTC | CASSIYSGGANEQFF
. | TRBJ1-2 | TRBV6-5 | . | TGTGCCAGCAGTTACACCCGGGAATACTATGGCTACACCTTC | CASSYTREYYGYTF
TRBD1 | TRBJ2-5 | TRBV5-1 | . | TGCGCCAGCAGCAGGGGACAGGGAGTCCAAGAGACCCAGTACTTC | CASSRGQGVQETQYF
. | TRBJ2-7 | TRBV6-6 | . | TGTGCCAGCAGTATTGGACAGCTCTACGAGCAGTACTTC | CASSIGQLYEQYF
. | TRBJ2-5 | TRBV10-3 | . | TGTGCCATCAGCCAAACAGGGAACCTAGTAGAGACCCAGTACTTC | CAISQTGNLVETQYF
TRBD2 | TRBJ2-2 | TRBV7-7 | . | TGTGCTAGCAGCCCGAGCGGGGGCCAGAACACCGGGGAGCTGTTTTTT | CASSPSGGQNTGELFF
. | TRBJ1-3 | TRBV7-2 | once | TGTGCCAGCAGCACGGTGACAGGAGTATTAAACACCATATATTTT | CASSTVTGVLNTIYF
. | TRBJ1-2 | TRBV28 | once | TGTGCCAGCAGGCGCGCCTATGGCTACACCTTC | CASRRAYGYTF
. | TRBJ1-2 | TRBV11-3 | . | TGTGCCAGCAGCCACCGGGAGGGTGGAGGGGGTGGCTACACCTTC | CASSHREGGGGGYTF
TRBD1 | TRBJ1-6 | TRBV10-3 | . | TGTGCCATCAGTCCCATTGGGGGACAGGCGGTGACACCCCTCCACTTT | CAISPIGGQAVTPLHF
. | TRBJ2-5 | TRBV19 | . | TGTGCCAGTAGTCTGACAGGCGCTGCCCCAGAGACCCAGTACTTC | CASSLTGAAPETQYF
TRBD2 | TRBJ2-7 | TRBV7-9 | . | TGTGCCAGCAGCTGGACTAGCGGAACCTTTGACGAGCAGTACTTC | CASSWTSGTFDEQYF
TRBD1 | TRBJ2-7 | TRBV24-1 | . | TGTGCCACCAGTGAGGGGACAGGGGTCGAGCAGTACTTC | CATSEGTGVEQYF
. | TRBJ2-5 | TRBV19 | . | TGTGCCAGTAGTATACAGGGGAGTTTCCAAGAGACCCAGTACTTC | CASSIQGSFQETQYF
. | TRBJ2-7 | TRBV13 | once | TGTGCCAGCAGCTTCTACGCAACCTACGAGCAGTACTTC | CASSFYATYEQYF
. | TRBJ2-1 | TRBV2 | . | TGTGCCAGCGGGGGGAGCTCCTACAATGAGCAGTTCTTC | CASGGSSYNEQFF
. | TRBJ2-2 | TRBV9 | few | TGTGCCAGCAGCGTAGACATTGTAAACACCGGGGAGCTGTTTTTT | CASSVDIVNTGELFF
TRBD1 | TRBJ2-2 | TRBV7-8 | . | TGTGCCAGCAGCCAGACAGGGGGCTCTCTGGCCGGGGAGCTGTTTTTT | CASSQTGGSLAGELFF
TRBD1 | TRBJ1-6 | TRBV6-4 | . | TGTGCCAGCAGTCAGGGGGCGAATTCACCCCTCCACTTT | CASSQGANSPLHF
TRBD1 | TRBJ2-7 | TRBV10-3 | once | TGTGCCATCAGCCCCACCGGGACAGGGCCCTACGAGCAGTACTTC | CAISPTGTGPYEQYF
TRBD1 | TRBJ2-1 | TRBV3-1/TRBV3-2 | . | TGTGCCAGCAGCCAGGGGGGACAGGGCCCTCAAGGTGAGCAGTTCTTC | CASSQGGQGPQGEQFF
. | TRBJ1-5 | TRBV6-1 | once | TGTGCCAGCAGTGAGACAGTGACAAAGGCCTCCAATCAGCCCCAGCATTTT | CASSETVTKASNQPQHF
. | TRBJ1-1 | TRBV6-5 | . | TGTGCCAGCAGTTACTCTATGGGGCGGAACACTGAAGCTTTCTTT | CASSYSMGRNTEAFF
TRBD1 | TRBJ1-6 | TRBV2 | . | TGTGCCAGCATCTTGGACAGGAGGCCCCTTGGGGATTCACCCCTCCACTTT | CASILDRRPLGDSPLHF
. | TRBJ1-1 | TRBV6-5 | once | TGTGCCAGCAGTTACAGGGGGTACACTGAAGCTTTCTTT | CASSYRGYTEAFF
. | TRBJ2-2 | TRBV25-1 | . | TGTGCCAGCAGTGATACAGGGATCGGGGAGCTGTTTTTT | CASSDTGIGELFF
TRBD1 | TRBJ1-4 | TRBV28 | . | TGTGCCAGCAGTTTCCCAGGACAGGGCCCTTTATCTGAAAAACTGTTTTTT | CASSFPGQGPLSEKLFF
TRBD1 | TRBJ2-7 | TRBV7-9 | many | TGTGCCAGCAGCGAACTGACAGGGCAATACGAGCAGTACTTC | CASSELTGQYEQYF
. | TRBJ2-7 | TRBV19 | . | TGTGCCAGTACTGCGACGGCTAGCTCCTACGAGCAGTACTTC | CASTATASSYEQYF
. | TRBJ2-7 | TRBV4-1 | . | TGCGCCAGCAGCCAATTCCACTTGGACGAGCAGTACTTC | CASSQFHLDEQYF
. | TRBJ2-1 | TRBV30 | . | TGTGCCTGGAGTGTTTACGGGGGAATTTTCTATGAGCAGTTCTTC | CAWSVYGGIFYEQFF
TRBD2 | TRBJ2-7 | TRBV5-5 | . | TGTGCCAGCAGCTTGGGTGTCGGGGGGGCGCGAAGCGAGCAGTACTTC | CASSLGVGGARSEQYF
. | TRBJ1-6 | TRBV27 | . | TGTGCCAGCAGCCAGGGGTATAATTCACCCCTCCACTTT | CASSQGYNSPLHF
TRBD2 | TRBJ2-1 | TRBV19 | once | TGTGCCAGTAGCACCCGCGGGGGGTACAATGAGCAGTTCTTC | CASSTRGGYNEQFF
. | TRBJ1-2 | TRBV4-3 | . | TGCGCCAGCAGCCAAGCCCGGGAACGAGCTTATGGCTACACCTTC | CASSQARERAYGYTF
TRBD1 | TRBJ1-6 | TRBV7-9 | . | TGTGCCAGCAGACTATCGCCGGGACAGGGCTATTCACCCCTCCACTTT | CASRLSPGQGYSPLHF
. | TRBJ2-5 | TRBV6-6 | . | TGTGCCAGCAGTTCCTCGATGACAGGCAACCAAGAGACCCAGTACTTC | CASSSSMTGNQETQYF
TRBD1 | TRBJ2-6 | TRBV18 | . | TGTGCCAGCTCACGGGACAGGGCTGGGGCCAACGTCCTGACTTTC | CASSRDRAGANVLTF
. | TRBJ2-1 | TRBV4-3 | . | TGCGCCAGCAGCCAAGAACAGGGCTTGGAGCAGTTCTTC | CASSQEQGLEQFF
. | TRBJ1-3 | TRBV4-2 | few | TGTGCCAGCAGCCAACCGACAGGAATCGACTCTGGAAACACCATATATTTT | CASSQPTGIDSGNTIYF
TRBD1 | TRBJ2-1 | TRBV5-4 | . | TGTGCCAGCAGCTCACCGACAGGGGAAGGCCGTGAGCAGTTCTTC | CASSSPTGEGREQFF
. | TRBJ2-5 | TRBV3-1/TRBV3-2 | . | TGTGCCAGCAGCTCCCGGAGGGAGACCCAGTACTTC | CASSSRRETQYF
. | TRBJ1-5 | TRBV6-5 | . | TGTGCCAGCAGACGTGGGGGGGTTAATCAGCCCCAGCATTTT | CASRRGGVNQPQHF
TRBD2 | TRBJ2-3 | TRBV4-3 | . | TGCGCCAGCAGCCAAGATCGGACTAGCGGGGGGTACACAGATACGCAGTATTTT | CASSQDRTSGGYTDTQYF
TRBD2 | TRBJ2-1 | TRBV7-3 | . | TGTGCCAGCAGCTTAAATCCTAGCGGCAGCTCCTACAATGAGCAGTTCTTC | CASSLNPSGSSYNEQFF
. | TRBJ1-3 | TRBV9 | . | TGTGCCAGCAGCGTAGAAATGTATTTGTCTGGAAACACCATATATTTT | CASSVEMYLSGNTIYF
TRBD1 | TRBJ1-2 | TRBV19 | . | TGTGCCAGTACGGGACAGGGATTTGGCTACACCTTC | CASTGQGFGYTF
. | TRBJ2-2 | TRBV27 | once | TGTGCCAGCAGTTTTCGGGGGTTGAACACCGGGGAGCTGTTTTTT | CASSFRGLNTGELFF
. | TRBJ2-7 | TRBV29-1 | . | TGCAGCGTTGCAACAGGGACCTACGAGCAGTACTTC | CSVATGTYEQYF
TRBD2 | TRBJ2-1 | TRBV11-3 | once | TGTGCCAGCAGCTACGGGGGGGGTCCCTACAATGAGCAGTTCTTC | CASSYGGGPYNEQFF
TRBD1 | TRBJ2-7 | TRBV5-1 | once | TGCGCCAGCAGTCGGACAGGGTTCGACGAGCAGTACTTC | CASSRTGFDEQYF
TRBD1 | TRBJ1-1 | TRBV5-4 | . | TGTGCCAGCAGCTTGGTCGGAAACGACAGGGGGTCTTTCTTT | CASSLVGNDRGSFF
. | TRBJ1-6 | TRBV30 | . | TGTGCCTGGACGGACAGAAATAATTCACCCCTCCACTTT | CAWTDRNNSPLHF
. | TRBJ2-5 | TRBV30 | . | TGTGCCTGGGAGAGGAGGGGCTGGAAGACCCAGTACTTC | CAWERRGWKTQYF
. | TRBJ2-7 | TRBV3-1/TRBV3-2 | . | TGTGCCAGCAGCCAAGGAACCCGGTTACGTCCCTACGAGCAGTACTTC | CASSQGTRLRPYEQYF
. | TRBJ1-3 | TRBV11-2 | . | TGTGCCAGCAGCCCCCGCGGTCTGGACAGCCTCTCTGGAAACACCATATATTTT | CASSPRGLDSLSGNTIYF
TRBD1 | TRBJ1-1 | TRBV27 | . | TGTGCCAGCACCCCGACGGGACAGGGGATGAACACTGAAGCTTTCTTT | CASTPTGQGMNTEAFF
. | TRBJ1-1 | TRBV6-5 | . | TGTGCCAGCAGTACAGGGTTGGGCACTGAAGCTTTCTTT | CASSTGLGTEAFF
. | TRBJ1-4 | TRBV6-1 | . | TGTGCCAGCAGTGTGAGTTGGGGAGGGAAGGAGGAAAAACTGTTTTTT | CASSVSWGGKEEKLFF